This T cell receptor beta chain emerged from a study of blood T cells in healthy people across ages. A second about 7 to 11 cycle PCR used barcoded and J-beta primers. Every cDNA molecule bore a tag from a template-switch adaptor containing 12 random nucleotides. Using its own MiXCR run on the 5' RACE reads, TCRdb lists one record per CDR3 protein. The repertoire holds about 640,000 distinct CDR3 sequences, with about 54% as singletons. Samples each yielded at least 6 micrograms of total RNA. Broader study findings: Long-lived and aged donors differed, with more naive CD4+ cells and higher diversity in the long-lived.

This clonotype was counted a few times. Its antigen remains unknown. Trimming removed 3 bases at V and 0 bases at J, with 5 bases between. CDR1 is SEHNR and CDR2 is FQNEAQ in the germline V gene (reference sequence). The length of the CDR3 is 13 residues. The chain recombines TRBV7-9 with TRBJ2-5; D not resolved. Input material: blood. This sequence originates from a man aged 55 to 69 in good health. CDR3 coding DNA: TGTGCCAGCAGCTTCGGGTACCAAGAGACCCAGTACTTC. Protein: CASSFGYQETQYF.